This T cell receptor beta chain was sequenced during a study of blood T cell repertoires in COVID-19. About the study: Sites across the United States, Italy and Spain contributed samples from acute and convalescent COVID-19. PBMCs, B-cell-depleted T cells, or T cells provided the cDNA or gDNA that made up the material.

This clone has a single count. CDR3 size: 13 residues. CDR1 and CDR2 from the germline V gene are MNHEY and SVGEGT. V lost 3 bases, J lost 9 bases, and 12 bases lay in between. This table comes from immunoSEQ multiplex PCR, and its TCRdb copy is limited to in-frame clones, with some not included. This table holds about 230,000 clones, around 86% found once. Seattle's enrolled individuals joined amid active infection and were then monitored longitudinally. The chain is built from TRBV6-2 or TRBV6-3 and TRBJ2-1; TRBD2 might be the D (6 bases). The source material was peripheral blood. This sequence originates from a man aged 45-65 years with COVID-19, enrolled during active disease. CDR3 nucleotide sequence: TGTGCCAGCAGTTATCGGGTGGAGGGTGAGCAGTTCTTC. Translating it yields CASSYRVEGEQFF.